This TCR beta chain was identified in a study of T cells in localized non-small cell lung cancer. Points from the study as a whole: Among blood samples, higher T cell density accompanied longer overall survival. Researchers found a median approximately 57 of the top 100 tumor clones in adjacent lung. Uninvolved adjacent lung showed peak T cell clonality, exceeding tumor. Heterogeneity remains possible, as sequencing covered one tumor region only.

Sequencing was performed with immunoSEQ multiplex PCR; in TCRdb, only in-frame clones are kept and a portion is missing. The table shows approximately 83,000 clones, with roughly 93% occurring only once. Of note for this clone: Its matching antigen is unknown.

The CDR3 loop spans 17 amino acids. CDR1 is SGHDT, CDR2 YYEEEE, per germline. Germline trimming cut 2 bases from V and 0 bases from J; bases unmatched to any gene: 5. The J gene is TRBJ1-2, the V gene TRBV5-6; 12 nucleotides match TRBD1. This sequence was found in a woman aged 35-70 years with stage II squamous cell lung carcinoma. Sample: PBMCs, taken before any cancer treatment. The CDR3 protein is CASSFRDRGLSNYGYTF. The CDR3 DNA reads as TGTGCCAGCAGCTTTCGGGACAGGGGGCTTTCTAACTATGGCTACACCTTC.